This record looks at one T cell receptor (beta chain) sequence and its context. Which antigen it targets is not known. One end of the junction varies from germline; a read error may be responsible. This sample was included in a study of blood T cells in healthy people across ages (dated by TCRdb to the mid-2010s). For context, the study as a whole: In model experiments, template switching captured roughly one uniquely barcoded TCR beta cDNA molecule for every two T cells. Using the same blood draw, the study looked at two additional independent replicas of 1 million unique cDNA reads for two donors, one aged 18 to 30 and the other aged 80 or older. The donors were split into four age groups: young (average about 16 years), middle-aged (about 40), aged (around 67) and long-lived (under 85). The study measured age-related changes in TCR beta repertoire diversity using deep sequencing normalized with unique cDNA molecular identifiers. On the study overall, not on this receptor specifically: Estimates of total diversity based on one million sequenced T cells were considered lower bounds and underestimates. As age increased, observed TCR beta diversity per million T cells dropped in a roughly linear way, and a significant reduction was already evident by age roughly 36. The percentage of naive T cells measured by flow cytometry correlated strongly with observed TCR beta diversity. Compared with the aged group, the long-lived group had more naive CD4+ T cells, fewer expanded clones and increased TCR diversity, a pattern suggesting age selection. Bulk unsorted PBMC profiling prevented conclusive comparison of naive and antigen-experienced compartments. The CMV infection status of donors was not known, potentially confounding age-related changes in expanded clonotypes.

The library was made by 5' RACE. Sequencing took place on an Illumina HiSeq 2500. A second roughly 7 to 12 cycle PCR used a sample-barcoded 5' primer and a J-beta primer mix. Each TCR beta cDNA molecule received a unique molecular identifier from a template-switch 5' adaptor carrying 12 random nucleotides. Each sample yielded at least 2.5 million CDR3-containing paired-end reads. First-strand cDNA synthesis was performed from all RNA using the Mint cDNA synthesis kit, with priming by a TRBC-specific oligonucleotide. After uracil-DNA glycosylase treatment, a first 18-cycle PCR used universal primers M1SS and BC2_uni_R on all cDNA. As for how the authors treated the data: Normalization of each sample was performed by random selection of 1 million high-quality reads, each carrying a distinct molecular identifier. Instead of being binned into consensus sequences, reads with shared molecular identifiers were discarded. MiTCR, with a Q25 quality threshold and the strictest error-elimination algorithm, was used for CDR3 identification, clonotype clustering and error correction. A nonparametric unseen species model using Euler transformation provided a lower-bound estimate of total TCR beta diversity. Starting from the raw public reads, TCRdb applied fastp trimming at Q25, assembled clones with MiXCR and retained in-frame beta chains. Each record represents a unique CDR3 protein, reported with the most common genes and DNA among its rows. The V and J calls, along with clone size, are taken from TCRdb and not from the paper's own processing. Across this sample there are under 1,100,000 distinct CDR3 sequences, with under 30% seen only once. The ten largest clones add up to about 0.72% of the sample.

The roughly 38 donors, aged about 6 to 100 years, were systemically healthy Caucasian individuals from Russia. Around 9.8 milliliters of peripheral blood were collected from each donor into EDTA-treated Vacutainer tubes. Ficoll-Paque density-gradient centrifugation was used to isolate PBMCs, with at least 7 million obtained per sample. Trizol reagent was used to extract total RNA from PBMCs, with at least 5 micrograms per sample. Naive CD45RAhigh/CD27high T cell percentages were measured by flow cytometry on a PBMC aliquot from every donor. The CDR3 sequence holds 15 residues, the cysteine and phenylalanine included. Only the CDR3 DNA stays, 45 bases, in frame from base 1. CDR1 and CDR2 are drawn from the germline V gene: MGHRA, YSYEKL. This same sample was also part of a study on T cells of mothers and their children. From that second study: Donors were nine systemically healthy Caucasian individuals: three mothers and their six children. cDNA synthesis consumed the entire amount of extracted RNA, loaded at approximately 1.5 ug RNA in each 15 ul reaction. In the second PCR, the M1S primer introduced both the sample barcodes and 2-4 random nucleotides. More than 9 million TCR beta CDR3 reads were obtained from each mother, and several million reads were obtained from each child. In both related and unrelated pairs, thymic selection shapes the output of TCR recombination in a similar way, with inherited differences having only a minor effect. Related mother-child pairs always showed normalized repertoire overlap that was slightly higher than in unrelated mother-child pairs, though the difference was never significant. No persistent microchimeric T cell clones were found, with a detection sensitivity of roughly 92 clones per million clonotypes. To look for features that set related mother-child pairs apart from unrelated individuals, the researchers ran deep NGS to compare the TCR beta repertoires of mothers and children. On average, the children were roughly 10 +/- 4 years old, while the mothers were 40 +/- 4 years old. After adapter ligation was performed with NEBNext reagents, the libraries were sequenced on an Illumina HiSeq 2000 with 100+100 nt paired-end reads. To prevent cross-contamination, the mother and child libraries were prepared one month apart and sequenced in separate runs. For each donor, between 500,000 and 2,000,000 distinct TCR beta clonotypes were identified. Naive TCR beta clonotypes were estimated from low-frequency clonotypes matched to each donor's FACS-determined naive share, without sorting.

The sequence links TRBV4-1 to TRBJ2-7, with 14 junctional bases fitting TRBD2. The sequenced sample consisted of blood. This clonotype originated in a girl between 2 and 10 years old in good health. Read as DNA, the sequence is TGCGCCAACAGCCAAGCACCGGGACTAGCGGGAGATCAGTACTTC. It specifies CANSQAPGLAGDQYF.